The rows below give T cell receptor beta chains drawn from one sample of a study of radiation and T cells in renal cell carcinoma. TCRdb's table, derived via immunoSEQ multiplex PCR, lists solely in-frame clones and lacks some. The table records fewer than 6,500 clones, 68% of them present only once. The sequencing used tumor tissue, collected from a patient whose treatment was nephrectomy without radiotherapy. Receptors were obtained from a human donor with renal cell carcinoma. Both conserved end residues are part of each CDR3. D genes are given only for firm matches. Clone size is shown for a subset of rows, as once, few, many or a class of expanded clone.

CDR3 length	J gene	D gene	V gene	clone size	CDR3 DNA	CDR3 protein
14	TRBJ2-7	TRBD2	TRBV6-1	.	TGTGCCAGCAGTGAGACTAGCGGGAGGGAGAAGCAGTACTTC	CASSETSGREKQYF
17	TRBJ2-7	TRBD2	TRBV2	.	TGTGCCAGCACCCGGATCCAATCGGCGGGAGACCCCTACGAGCAGTACTTC	CASTRIQSAGDPYEQYF
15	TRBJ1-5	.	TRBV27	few	TGTGCCAGCAGCACTGGACAGTATAGCAATCAGCCCCAGCATTTT	CASSTGQYSNQPQHF
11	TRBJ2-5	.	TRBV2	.	TGTGCCAGCAGCTACCAAGAGACCCAGTACTTC	CASSYQETQYF
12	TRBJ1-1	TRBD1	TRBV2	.	TGTGCCAGCAGGGATAGACAGGGGGCCGCTTTCTTT	CASRDRQGAAFF
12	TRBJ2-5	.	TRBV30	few	TGTGCCTGGAGTGTACTAGGGGAGACCCAGTACTTC	CAWSVLGETQYF
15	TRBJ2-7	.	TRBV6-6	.	TGTGCCAGCAGTTACCCACAGGGAGGCTCCTACGAGCAGTACTTC	CASSYPQGGSYEQYF
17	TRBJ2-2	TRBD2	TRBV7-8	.	TGTGCCAGCAGCTTACTAGCGGGAGGGCCGAACACCGGGGAGCTGTTTTTT	CASSLLAGGPNTGELFF
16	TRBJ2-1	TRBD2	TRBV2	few	TGTGCCAGCAGTGACTCACCGGGACTAGCGGGAGGTCGACAGTTCTTC	CASSDSPGLAGGRQFF
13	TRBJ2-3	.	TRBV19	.	TGTGCCAGTTCCCACAGGGGAGGGAATACGCAGTATTTT	CASSHRGGNTQYF
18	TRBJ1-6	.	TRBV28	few	TGTGCCAGCAGTTTAAGCACAGGGAGAACAATATATAATTCACCCCTCCACTTT	CASSLSTGRTIYNSPLHF
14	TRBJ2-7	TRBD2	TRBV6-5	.	TGTGCCAGCACTCGACTAGCGGGAGGGCTCGAGCAGTACTTC	CASTRLAGGLEQYF
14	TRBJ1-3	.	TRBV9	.	TGTGCCAGCAACCCCTCAGGGACTGGAAACACCATATATTTT	CASNPSGTGNTIYF
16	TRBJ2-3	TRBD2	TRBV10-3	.	TGTGCCATCAGTGAGTCGATGGGACTAGGGGCAGATACGCAGTATTTT	CAISESMGLGADTQYF
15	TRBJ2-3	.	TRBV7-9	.	TGTGCCAGCAGCTTAGATGTCAGTGGAACAGATACGCAGTATTTT	CASSLDVSGTDTQYF
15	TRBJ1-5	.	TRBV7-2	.	TGTGCCAGCAGCTTATCCGGGAGGATCAATCAGCCCCAGCATTTT	CASSLSGRINQPQHF